This is a list of T cell receptor beta chains from one sample in a study of T cells in Graves' hyperthyroidism and ophthalmopathy. TCRdb redid the calling of the multiplex PCR reads with MiXCR, one entry per CDR3 protein. The data show approximately 300,000 distinct CDR3 sequences, approximately 17% seen once. The sample was blood. These receptor sequences come from a woman aged 60-75 years with Graves' ophthalmopathy. Each CDR3 is given with its conserved first and last residue.

>15|TRBV7-9
CASRPQQGARDEQFF
>15|TRBV20-1
CSARADTLWGNEQFF
>15|TRBV6-2/TRBV6-3
CASSYRTGVEETQYF
>17|TRBV3-1
CASSPSWSVASYNEQFF
>16|TRBV5-6
CASSSSDRGPFYGYTF
>18|TRBV2
CASMKESRRGGLNEKLFF
>14|TRBV5-4
CASIPTGSNTEAFF
>13|TRBV2
CASSEATADTQYF
>14|TRBV2
CASSDVTVNQPQHF
>18|TRBV28
CASSLGRAGGFVMDEQFF
>16|TRBV20-1
CSARDPLTPSSYEQYF
>13|TRBV6-2/TRBV6-3
CASSYIGQETQYF
>15|TRBV5-1
CASSLARIAPDTQYF
>15|TRBV5-1
CASSRGTSGEETQYF
>15|TRBV5-1
CASSSGSALNTEAFF
>13|TRBV6-1
CASNRDRTYEQYF
>14|TRBV7-2
CASSLANWGGKQYF
>14|TRBV6-1
CASSSPSGPETQYF
>13|TRBV18
CASSPATSYEQYF
>14|TRBV19
CASSMSGGNSPLHF
>17|TRBV15
CATSREGPGQGFHEQYF
>17|TRBV6-4
CASSAAFFEGSAYGYTF
>13|TRBV4-1
CASSPGPRYEQYF
>12|TRBV6-1
CASFTGDSPLHF
>14|TRBV2
CASSEWPASYGYTF
>16|TRBV6-2/TRBV6-3
CASSYGSGSLADTQYF
>15|TRBV9
CASSVDRTGGETQYF
>17|TRBV7-9
CASSFRGTSGRADTQYF
>14|TRBV5-1
CASSLARVTDTQYF
>14|TRBV2
CASSELKDTGELFF
>13|TRBV7-2
CASSRGVGNTIYF
>15|TRBV20-1
CSARGAGDRLTEAFF
>13|TRBV25-1
CASRGTGEGEQYF
>15|TRBV7-8
CASSIGLAGAYGQYF
>16|TRBV7-2
CASSLQPTGGNSPLHF
>15|TRBV4-3
CASSQDAASTDTQYF
>14|TRBV28
CASSLTGHNQPQHF
>15|TRBV27
CASSSATGANYEQYF
>14|TRBV27
CASSFAGPKNEAFF
>14|TRBV4-1
CASSQTSTSYEQYF
>12|TRBV12-3/TRBV12-4
CASSSINNGYTF
>15|TRBV6-1
CASKTLQGEYNEQFF
>16|TRBV3-1
CASSQVDTIEATEAFF
>14|TRBV6-6
CASSYSWGAGELFF
>15|TRBV27
CATTDPSGSSYEQYF
>14|TRBV4-3
CASSQDRGVDGYTF
>15|TRBV6-1
CASSATTGGADTQYF
>14|TRBV27
CASSPGTSADIQYF
>15|TRBV20-1
CSARGTQGTRTEAFF
>15|TRBV3-1
CASSQDRGYGYGYTF
>14|TRBV2
CARGGQTSNQPQHF
>17|TRBV20-1
CSVRGASGSGSTDTQYF
>15|TRBV19
CASSIRSYSGNTIYF
>13|TRBV4-3
CASSQVSYNEQFF
>14|TRBV9
CASALGPQGYEQYF
>18|TRBV5-1
CASSFPHSGRASYNEQFF
>14|TRBV12-3/TRBV12-4
CASSFPGVENIQYF
>16|TRBV28
CASSAPWETQNTEAFF